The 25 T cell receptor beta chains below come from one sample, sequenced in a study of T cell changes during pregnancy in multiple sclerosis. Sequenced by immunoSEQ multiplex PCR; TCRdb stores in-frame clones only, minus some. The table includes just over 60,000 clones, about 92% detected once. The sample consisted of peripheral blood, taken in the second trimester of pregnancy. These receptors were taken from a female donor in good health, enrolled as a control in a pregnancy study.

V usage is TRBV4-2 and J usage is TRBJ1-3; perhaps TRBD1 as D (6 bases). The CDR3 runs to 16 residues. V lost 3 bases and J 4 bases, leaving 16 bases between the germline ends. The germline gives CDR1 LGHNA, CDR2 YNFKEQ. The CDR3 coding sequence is TGTGCCAGCAGCCAGAGTCAAGGGGGGGCGGGAAACACCATATATTTT. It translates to CASSQSQGGAGNTIYF.

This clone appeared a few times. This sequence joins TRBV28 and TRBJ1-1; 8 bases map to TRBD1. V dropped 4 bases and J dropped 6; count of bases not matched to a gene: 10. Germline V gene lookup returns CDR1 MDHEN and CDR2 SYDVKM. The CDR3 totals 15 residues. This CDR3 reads CASSSPRGPAAEAFF. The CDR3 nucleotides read TGTGCCAGCAGTTCTCCCAGGGGGCCGGCCGCTGAAGCTTTCTTT.

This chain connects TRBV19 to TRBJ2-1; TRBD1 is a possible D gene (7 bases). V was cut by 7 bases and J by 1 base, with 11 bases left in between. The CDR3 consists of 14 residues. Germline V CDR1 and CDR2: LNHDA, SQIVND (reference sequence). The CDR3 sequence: CASNSGGSYNEQFF. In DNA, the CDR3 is TGTGCCAGTAACTCAGGGGGGTCCTACAATGAGCAGTTCTTC.

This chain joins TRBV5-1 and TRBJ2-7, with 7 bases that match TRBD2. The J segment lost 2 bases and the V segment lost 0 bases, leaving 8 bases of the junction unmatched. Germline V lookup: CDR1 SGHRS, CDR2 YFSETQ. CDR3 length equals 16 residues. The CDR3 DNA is TGCGCCAGCAGCTTGGTTCAGGGAGGGCGAGCCTACGAGCAGTACTTC. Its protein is CASSLVQGGRAYEQYF.

The DNA of the CDR3 is TGTGCCCCCGCCGGGCAGGACAGCGCAACTAATGAAAAACTGTTTTTT. This translates into CAPAGQDSATNEKLFF. This chain links TRBV15 with TRBJ1-4, with a tentative D call TRBD1 (6 bases). Germline-derived CDR1 and CDR2 are LNHNV and YYDKDF (reference sequence). Trimming removed 11 bases at V and 0 bases at J, with 19 bases between. This CDR3 spans 16 amino acids.

CDR3 region: CASSLGQWNNQPQHF. In DNA, the CDR3 is TGTGCCAGCAGCTTAGGACAGTGGAACAATCAGCCCCAGCATTTT. The rearrangement uses TRBV7-2 and TRBJ1-5, with D possibly matching TRBD1 (5 bases). Trimming took 1 base from V and 3 from J, leaving 10 bases between them. Germline CDR1 SGHTA, CDR2 FQGNSA. The CDR3 is 15 amino acids.

The CDR3 is CASKDTGGATATNEKLFF. The DNA of the CDR3 is TGTGCCAGCAAGGATACAGGGGGTGCCACTGCAACTAATGAAAAACTGTTTTTT. V and J are TRBV7-9 and TRBJ1-4; 8 bases are a match to TRBD1. J lost 0 bases, V lost 7 bases, and 13 bases had no gene match. The germline gives CDR1 SEHNR, CDR2 FQNEAQ (reference sequence). There are 18 residues in the CDR3.

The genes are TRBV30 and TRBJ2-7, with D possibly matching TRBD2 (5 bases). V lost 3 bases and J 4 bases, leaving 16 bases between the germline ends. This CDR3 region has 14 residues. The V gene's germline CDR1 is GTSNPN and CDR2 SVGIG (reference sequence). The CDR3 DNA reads TGTGCCTGGAGCGCCACTCAGCGCGGGTACGAGCAGTACTTC. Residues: CAWSATQRGYEQYF.

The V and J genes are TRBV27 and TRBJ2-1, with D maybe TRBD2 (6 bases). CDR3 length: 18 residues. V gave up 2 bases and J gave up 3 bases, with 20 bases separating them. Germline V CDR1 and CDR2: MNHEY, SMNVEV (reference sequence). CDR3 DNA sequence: TGTGCCAGCAGTTTACCCCCTAGCGTCCCGAATTTCTACAATGAGCAGTTCTTC. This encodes CASSLPPSVPNFYNEQFF.

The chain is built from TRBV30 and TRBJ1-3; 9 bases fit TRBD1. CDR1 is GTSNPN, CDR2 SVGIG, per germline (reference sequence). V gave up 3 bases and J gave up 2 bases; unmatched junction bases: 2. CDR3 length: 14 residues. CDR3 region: CAWRGQGTGNTIYF. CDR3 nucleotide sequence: TGTGCCTGGAGGGGACAGGGTACTGGAAACACCATATATTTT.

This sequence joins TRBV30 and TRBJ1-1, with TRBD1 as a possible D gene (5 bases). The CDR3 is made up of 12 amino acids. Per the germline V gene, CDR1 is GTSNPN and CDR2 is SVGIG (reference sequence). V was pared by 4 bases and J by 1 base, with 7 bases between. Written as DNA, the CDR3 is TGTGCCTGGACTCAGGGGAACACTGAAGCTTTCTTT. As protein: CAWTQGNTEAFF.

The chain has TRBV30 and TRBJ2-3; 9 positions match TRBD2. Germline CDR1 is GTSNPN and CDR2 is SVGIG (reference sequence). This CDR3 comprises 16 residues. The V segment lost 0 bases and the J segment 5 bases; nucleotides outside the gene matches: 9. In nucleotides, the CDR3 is TGTGCCTGGAGTGTAATGGGAGCGGGGGGTAGAGATACGCAGTATTTT. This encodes CAWSVMGAGGRDTQYF.

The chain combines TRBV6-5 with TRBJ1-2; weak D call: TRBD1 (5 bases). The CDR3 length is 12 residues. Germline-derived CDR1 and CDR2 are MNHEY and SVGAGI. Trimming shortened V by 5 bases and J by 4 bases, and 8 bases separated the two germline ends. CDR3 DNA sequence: TGTGCCAGCAGTCTCGACAGCTATGGCTACACCTTC. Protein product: CASSLDSYGYTF.

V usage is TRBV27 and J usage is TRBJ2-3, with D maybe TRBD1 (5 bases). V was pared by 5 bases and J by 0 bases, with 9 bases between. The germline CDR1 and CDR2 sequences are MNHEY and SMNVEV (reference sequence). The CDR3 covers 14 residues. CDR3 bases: TGTGCCAGCAGTCGCAGACAGAGCACAGATACGCAGTATTTT. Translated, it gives CASSRRQSTDTQYF.

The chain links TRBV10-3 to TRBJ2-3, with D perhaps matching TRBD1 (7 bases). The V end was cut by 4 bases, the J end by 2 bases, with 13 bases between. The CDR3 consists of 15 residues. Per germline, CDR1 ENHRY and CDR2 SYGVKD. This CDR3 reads CAISAQGEDTDTQYF. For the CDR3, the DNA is TGTGCCATCAGTGCGCAGGGGGAGGACACAGATACGCAGTATTTT.

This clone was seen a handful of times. The CDR3 reads CASSFTSGGYTDTQYF. DNA for the CDR3: TGCGCCAGCAGCTTTACTAGCGGGGGATACACAGATACGCAGTATTTT. This chain joins TRBV5-1 and TRBJ2-3, with TRBD2 matching 11 bases. The V gene end was trimmed by 2 bases and the J gene end by 2 bases; junction bases not matched to a gene: 4. This CDR3 is 16 amino acids long. Germline lookup yields CDR1 SGHRS and CDR2 YFSETQ.

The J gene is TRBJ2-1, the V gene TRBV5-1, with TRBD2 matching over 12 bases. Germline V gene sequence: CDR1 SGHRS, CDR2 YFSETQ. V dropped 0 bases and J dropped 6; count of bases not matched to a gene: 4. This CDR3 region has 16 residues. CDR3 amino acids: CASSLDTSGGTNEQFF. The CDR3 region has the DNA TGCGCCAGCAGCTTGGATACTAGCGGGGGGACCAATGAGCAGTTCTTC.

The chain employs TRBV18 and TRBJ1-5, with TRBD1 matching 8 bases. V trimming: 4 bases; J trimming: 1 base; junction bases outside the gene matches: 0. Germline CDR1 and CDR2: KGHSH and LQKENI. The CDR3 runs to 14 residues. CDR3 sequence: CASSRTGSNQPQHF. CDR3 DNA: TGTGCCAGCTCACGGACAGGGAGCAATCAGCCCCAGCATTTT.

In nucleotides, the CDR3 is TGTGCCAGCAGCGTAGGTGGAACAGGGGGAAACTACGAGCAGTACTTC. Amino acid sequence: CASSVGGTGGNYEQYF. This chain connects TRBV9 to TRBJ2-7; the match to TRBD1 covers 8 bases. Trimming removed 0 bases from V and 3 bases from J; junction bases left unmatched: 8. This CDR3 has 16 residues. Germline values: CDR1 SGDLS, CDR2 YYNGEE.

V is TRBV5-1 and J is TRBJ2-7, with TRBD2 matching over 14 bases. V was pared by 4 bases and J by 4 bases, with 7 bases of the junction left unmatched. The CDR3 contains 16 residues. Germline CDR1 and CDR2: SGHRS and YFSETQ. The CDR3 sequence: CASSGGTSGRGYEQYF. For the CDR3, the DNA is TGCGCCAGCAGCGGGGGGACTAGCGGGAGAGGGTACGAGCAGTACTTC. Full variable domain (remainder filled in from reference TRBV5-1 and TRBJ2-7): KAGVTQTPRYLIKTRGQQVTLSCSPISGHRSVSWYQQTPGQGLQFLFEYFSETQRNKGNFPGRFSGRQFSNSRSEMNVSTLELGDSALYLCASSGGTSGRGYEQYFGPGTRLTVT.

This chain's CDR3 is CASSKALLEGREDTQYF. The DNA for the CDR3 is TGTGCCAGCAGCAAAGCTTTGCTTGAGGGAAGGGAGGATACGCAGTATTTT. V gene TRBV21-1 combines with J gene TRBJ2-3; the table's D gene call, TRBD2, was not cross checked with the DNA. TRBV21-1 is marked as a pseudogene. This CDR3 is built from 17 residues.

The CDR3 DNA is TGTGCCAGCAAGTTTGGGGGGGATACGCAGTATTTT. It yields the protein CASKFGGDTQYF. The V gene is TRBV2, the J gene TRBJ2-3; D may be TRBD2 (6 bases). The germline CDR1 and CDR2 sequences are SNHLY and FYNNEI. This CDR3 contains 12 residues. V lost 7 bases, J lost 6 bases, and 11 bases lay in between.

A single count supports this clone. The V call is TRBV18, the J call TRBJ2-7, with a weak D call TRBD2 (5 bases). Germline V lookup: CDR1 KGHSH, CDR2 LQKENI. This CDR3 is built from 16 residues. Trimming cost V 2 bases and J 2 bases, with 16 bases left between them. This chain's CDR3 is CASSPLNREGTYEQYF. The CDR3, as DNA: TGTGCCAGCTCACCATTAAATAGAGAGGGAACCTACGAGCAGTACTTC.

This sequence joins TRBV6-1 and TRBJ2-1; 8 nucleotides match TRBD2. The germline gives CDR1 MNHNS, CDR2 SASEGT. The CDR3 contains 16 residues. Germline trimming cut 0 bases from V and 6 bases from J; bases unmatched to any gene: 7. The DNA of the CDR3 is TGTGCCAGCAGTGAAGCGCACGGGAGGGTGAGCAATGAGCAGTTCTTC. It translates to CASSEAHGRVSNEQFF.

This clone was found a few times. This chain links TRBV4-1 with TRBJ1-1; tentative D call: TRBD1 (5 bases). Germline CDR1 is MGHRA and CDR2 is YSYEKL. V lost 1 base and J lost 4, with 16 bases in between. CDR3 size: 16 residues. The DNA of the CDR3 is TGCGCCAGCAGCCAAGCAGTCAGGGAATGGATCACTGAAGCTTTCTTT. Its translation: CASSQAVREWITEAFF.